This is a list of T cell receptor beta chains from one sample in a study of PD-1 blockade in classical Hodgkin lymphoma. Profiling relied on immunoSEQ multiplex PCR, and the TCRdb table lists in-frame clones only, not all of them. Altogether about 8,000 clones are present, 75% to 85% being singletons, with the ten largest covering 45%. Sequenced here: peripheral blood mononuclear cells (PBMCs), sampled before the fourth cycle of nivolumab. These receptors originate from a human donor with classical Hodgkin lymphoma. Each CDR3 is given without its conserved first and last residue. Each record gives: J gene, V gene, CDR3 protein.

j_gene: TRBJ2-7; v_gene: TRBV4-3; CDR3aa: ASSQEGGTYEQY
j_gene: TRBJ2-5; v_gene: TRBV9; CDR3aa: ASSPTVFGQGRQTQY
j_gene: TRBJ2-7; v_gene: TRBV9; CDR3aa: ASSVALQGEQY
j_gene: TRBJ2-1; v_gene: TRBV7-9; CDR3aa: ASSLVPRDIRL
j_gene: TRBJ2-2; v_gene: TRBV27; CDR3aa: ASSFAAPGQGDTGELF
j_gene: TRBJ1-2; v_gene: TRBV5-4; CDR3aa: ASREDSPGIGYT
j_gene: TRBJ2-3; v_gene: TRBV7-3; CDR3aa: ASSVGAGITSTDTQY
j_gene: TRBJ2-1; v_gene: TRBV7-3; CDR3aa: ASSSIPGNPQF
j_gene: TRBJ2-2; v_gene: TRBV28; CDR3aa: ATTPTSASGELF
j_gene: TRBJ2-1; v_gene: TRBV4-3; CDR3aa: ASSQDDAGSYNEQF
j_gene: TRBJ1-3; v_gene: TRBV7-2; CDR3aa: ASSSLWGDGNTIY
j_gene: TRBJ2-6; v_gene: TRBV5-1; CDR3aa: ASSWGTTGTGANVLT
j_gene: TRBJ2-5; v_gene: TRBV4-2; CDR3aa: ASSEPTGGGLETQY
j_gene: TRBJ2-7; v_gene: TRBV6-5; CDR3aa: ASSGTGTGDYEQY
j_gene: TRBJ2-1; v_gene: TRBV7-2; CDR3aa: ASSLGGPHYNEQF
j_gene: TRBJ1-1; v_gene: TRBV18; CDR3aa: ASSLDGNTEAF
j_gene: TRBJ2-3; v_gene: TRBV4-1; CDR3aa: ASSQYWDFTDTQY